These 17 T cell receptor beta chains share one sample of origin, sequenced in a study of T cell repertoires in cytomegalovirus infection. These receptors have no identified antigens. In TCRdb, the reads were re-called with MiXCR into one record per CDR3 protein. The sample lists some 590,000 distinct CDR3 sequences, 40% occurring once. The sample in question was cultured PBMCs, obtained from culture after CMV antigen stimulation. These receptors were taken from a human donor in good health (CMV status not recorded). Some clones in this sample may be carry-over from other donors' samples.

This clonotype was observed at least ten times. V and J are TRBV19 and TRBJ2-6, with D tentatively TRBD2 (6 bases). From germline, CDR1 is LNHDA and CDR2 SQIVND (reference sequence). Trimming removed 5 bases at V and 4 bases at J, with 15 bases between. The CDR3 has 16 residues. The CDR3 nucleotides are TGTGCCAGTAGTCCTAGCGACTCGGAGGGGGCCAACGTCCTGACTTTC. This gives the protein CASSPSDSEGANVLTF.

The gene calls are TRBV5-1 and TRBJ2-1; 13 positions match TRBD2. Losses at the gene ends were 3 bases for V and 7 bases for J; bases not matched to a gene: 7. CDR3 length: 16 residues. Looked up from germline, CDR1 is SGHRS and CDR2 is YFSETQ. The CDR3 protein is CASSSHRTSGGNEQFF. The CDR3 DNA is TGCGCCAGCAGCTCTCACAGGACTAGCGGGGGTAATGAGCAGTTCTTC.

This chain joins TRBV6-1 and TRBJ1-5; 8 bases are a match to TRBD1. Per germline, CDR1 MNHNS and CDR2 SASEGT. Germline trimming cut 6 bases from V and 5 bases from J; bases unmatched to any gene: 6. CDR3 length: 14 amino acids. The CDR3 region has the DNA TGTGCCAGCAGAACAGGGGGACCGTATCAGCCCCAGCATTTT. This gives the protein CASRTGGPYQPQHF.

This clonotype was counted between two and nine times. The V and J genes are TRBV7-8 and TRBJ2-7; D call uncertain. Germline CDR1 is SGHVS and CDR2 is FQNEAQ. The germline V and J ends were trimmed by 1 base and 6 bases, with 13 bases remaining between them. There are 14 residues in the CDR3. The CDR3 nucleotides read TGTGCCAGCAGCTTAGGAACTCTCCCCTCCGAGCAGTACTTC. Its translation is CASSLGTLPSEQYF.

In its sample, this clonotype was seen a few times. This chain joins TRBV12-3 or TRBV12-4 and TRBJ1-1; D possibly corresponds to TRBD1 (5 bases). The CDR3 is 14 residues long. V was pared by 5 bases and J by 2 bases, with 12 bases between. The CDR3 sequence is CASSPYTGNTEAFF. For the CDR3, the DNA is TGTGCCAGCAGTCCGTATACAGGTAACACTGAAGCTTTCTTT.

This clonotype turned up a few times. This chain uses TRBV7-8 with TRBJ1-5; tentatively, D is TRBD1 (5 bases). The CDR3 length is 17 residues. Per the germline V gene, CDR1 is SGHVS and CDR2 is FQNEAQ. V was trimmed by 5 bases and J by 9 bases, leaving 26 bases between them. The CDR3 loop reads CASSSGGGGMGRLPQHF. CDR3 nucleotides: TGTGCCAGCAGCAGCGGGGGGGGGGGGATGGGAAGGCTGCCCCAGCATTTT. The full variable domain, rest sourced from reference TRBV7-8 and TRBJ1-5, is GAGVSQSPRYKVAKRGQDVALRCDPISGHVSLFWYQQALGQGPEFLTYFQNEAQLDKSGLPSDRFFAERPEGSVSTLKIQRTQQEDSAVYLCASSSGGGGMGRLPQHFGDGTRLSIL.

This clonotype has only a few counts. The gene calls are TRBV11-2 and TRBJ1-2; D is perhaps TRBD1 (6 bases). Germline-derived CDR1 and CDR2 are SGHAT and FQNNGV. Trimming pared 2 bases from V and 8 bases from J, leaving 27 bases between. There are 18 residues in the CDR3. CDR3 nucleotide sequence: TGTGCCAGCAGCTTACAACCCGGGCTAAGACAGGCTTCAAAGGGCTACACCTTC. Amino acid sequence: CASSLQPGLRQASKGYTF.

The chain is built from TRBV7-8 and TRBJ2-7; no firm D call. The CDR3 spans 14 residues. Germline lookup yields CDR1 SGHVS and CDR2 FQNEAQ. V was cut by 3 bases and J by 0 bases, with 9 bases left in between. The CDR3 DNA follows: TGTGCCAGCAGCTTGGCCTACTCCTCCTACGAGCAGTACTTC. Amino acids: CASSLAYSSYEQYF.

The chain couples TRBV2 to TRBJ1-4; tentatively, D is TRBD1 (6 bases). Germline loops: CDR1 SNHLY, CDR2 FYNNEI. The CDR3 covers 13 residues. V was trimmed by 7 bases and J by 7 bases, leaving 13 bases between them. This CDR3 is CASNGGSVEKLFF. CDR3 nucleotides: TGTGCCAGCAATGGGGGCTCGGTTGAAAAACTGTTTTTT.

CDR3 amino acids: CASSLDPGTGLGYGYTF. CDR3 in DNA: TGCGCCAGCAGCCTCGATCCCGGGACAGGGTTGGGCTATGGCTACACCTTC. The V gene is TRBV4-1, the J gene TRBJ1-2; 9 bases line up with TRBD1. This CDR3 contains 17 residues. Germline CDR1 reads MGHRA; CDR2 reads YSYEKL. V was pared by 4 bases and J by 4 bases, with 13 bases of the junction left unmatched.

This sequence joins TRBV6-4 and TRBJ2-7; TRBD1 matches at 8 bases. After removal of 10 bases from V and 6 bases from J, the junction contained 5 bases not matched to a gene. The germline CDR1 and CDR2 sequences are MRHNA and SNTAGT. CDR3 size: 11 residues. CDR3 residues: CATSQGAEQYF. CDR3 DNA: TGTGCCACCAGCCAGGGGGCCGAGCAGTACTTC.

The sample holds a few counts of this clonotype. V is TRBV12-5 and J is TRBJ2-3, with 13 positions matching TRBD2. V shed 3 bases and J 6 bases; nucleotides not matched to a gene: 6. Germline V gene sequence: CDR1 LGHNT, CDR2 FRNRAP. This CDR3 is 16 amino acids long. CDR3: CASGLGLAGVGDTQYF. CDR3 DNA sequence: TGTGCTAGTGGTTTAGGACTAGCGGGAGTCGGCGATACGCAGTATTTT.

The chain links TRBV20-1 to TRBJ2-7; D unclear. The V gene's germline CDR1 is DFQATT and CDR2 SNEGSKA (reference sequence). The CDR3 consists of 14 residues. V was cut by 0 bases and J by 7 bases, with 16 bases left in between. The CDR3: CSARDLTRLGEQYF. The CDR3 nucleotides read TGCAGTGCTAGAGATCTAACCCGCCTTGGGGAGCAGTACTTC.

The V call is TRBV3-1, the J call TRBJ1-1; tentative D call: TRBD1 (6 bases). The germline CDR1 and CDR2 sequences are LGHDT and YNNKEL (reference sequence). The CDR3 sequence is 15 residues long. Trimming took off 2 bases at V and 5 bases at J, with 15 bases between the two ends. The CDR3 sequence is CASSQWGADETEAFF. In DNA, the CDR3 is TGTGCCAGCAGCCAATGGGGGGCAGACGAAACTGAAGCTTTCTTT.

This clonotype was detected a few times. The rearrangement joins TRBV7-2 to TRBJ2-5; either TRBD1 or TRBD2 may supply D (6 bases each). The CDR3 has 17 amino acids. Germline V gives CDR1 SGHTA, CDR2 FQGNSA. The V end was cut by 5 bases, the J end by 0 bases, with 19 bases between. The CDR3 is CASSPPGGQGYQETQYF. The CDR3 DNA reads TGTGCCAGCAGCCCCCCCGGGGGCCAGGGGTACCAAGAGACCCAGTACTTC.

The chain's CDR3 is CASSAIGSSYEQYF. Here the CDR3 DNA reads TGTGCCAGCAGCGCGATCGGGAGCTCCTACGAGCAGTACTTC. V is TRBV7-2 and J is TRBJ2-7, with a possible D match to TRBD2 (6 bases). V lost 5 bases, J lost 0 bases, and 11 bases lay in between. The CDR3 sequence is 14 residues long. In germline, CDR1 is SGHTA, CDR2 FQGNSA.

The chain has TRBV27 and TRBJ1-6; D remains unclear. In germline, CDR1 is MNHEY, CDR2 SMNVEV (reference sequence). The CDR3 totals 14 residues. V was clipped by 2 bases and J by 8 bases, with 10 bases between them. Here the CDR3 reads CASSLAGGYSPLHF. Here the CDR3 DNA reads TGTGCCAGCAGTTTAGCTGGCGGTTATTCACCCCTCCACTTT.